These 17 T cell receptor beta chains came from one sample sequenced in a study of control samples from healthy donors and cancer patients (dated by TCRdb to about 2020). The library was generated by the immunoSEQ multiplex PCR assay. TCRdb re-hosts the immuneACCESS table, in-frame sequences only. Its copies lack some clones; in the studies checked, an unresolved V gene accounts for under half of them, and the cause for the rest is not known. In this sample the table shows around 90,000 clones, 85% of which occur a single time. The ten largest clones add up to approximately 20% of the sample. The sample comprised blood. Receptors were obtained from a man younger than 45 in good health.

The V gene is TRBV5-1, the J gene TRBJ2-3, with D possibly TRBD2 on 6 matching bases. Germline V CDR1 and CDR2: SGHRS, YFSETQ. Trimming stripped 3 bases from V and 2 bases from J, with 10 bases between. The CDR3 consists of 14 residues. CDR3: CASSSLAPTDTQYF. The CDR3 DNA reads TGCGCCAGCAGCTCTCTAGCGCCCACAGATACGCAGTATTTT.

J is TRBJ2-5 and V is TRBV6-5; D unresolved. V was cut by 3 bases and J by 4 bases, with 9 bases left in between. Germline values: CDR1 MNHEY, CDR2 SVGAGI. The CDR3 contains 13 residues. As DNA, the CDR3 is TGTGCCAGCAGTTATCTGACTCGAGAGACCCAGTACTTC. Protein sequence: CASSYLTRETQYF.

The CDR3 sequence is CASSQDWAGGGYGYTF. DNA for the CDR3: TGCGCCAGCAGCCAAGATTGGGCGGGGGGCGGCTATGGCTACACCTTC. The chain joins TRBV4-1 to TRBJ1-2, with D possibly being TRBD1 (6 bases). The CDR3 length is 16 residues. The V and J ends lost 0 bases and 4 bases respectively, with 15 bases between them. Per germline, CDR1 MGHRA and CDR2 YSYEKL.

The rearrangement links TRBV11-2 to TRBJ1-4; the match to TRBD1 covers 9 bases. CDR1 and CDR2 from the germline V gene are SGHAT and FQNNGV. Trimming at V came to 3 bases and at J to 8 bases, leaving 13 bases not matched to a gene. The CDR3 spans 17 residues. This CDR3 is CASSFPPTGGLGEKLFF. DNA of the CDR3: TGTGCCAGCAGCTTCCCCCCGACAGGGGGATTAGGAGAAAAACTGTTTTTT.

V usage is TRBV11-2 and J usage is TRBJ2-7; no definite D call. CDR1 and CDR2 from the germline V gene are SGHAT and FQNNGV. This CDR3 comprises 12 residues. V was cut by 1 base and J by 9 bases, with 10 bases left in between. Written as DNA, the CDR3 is TGTGCCAGCAGCTTAGTCCTCACCGGGCAGTACTTC. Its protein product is CASSLVLTGQYF.

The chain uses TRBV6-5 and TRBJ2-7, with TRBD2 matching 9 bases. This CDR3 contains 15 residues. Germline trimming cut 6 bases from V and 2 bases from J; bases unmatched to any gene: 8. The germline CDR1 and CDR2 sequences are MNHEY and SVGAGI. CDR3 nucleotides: TGTGCCAGCAGGGTCGAGCGGGGGGTAACCTACGAGCAGTACTTC. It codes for CASRVERGVTYEQYF.

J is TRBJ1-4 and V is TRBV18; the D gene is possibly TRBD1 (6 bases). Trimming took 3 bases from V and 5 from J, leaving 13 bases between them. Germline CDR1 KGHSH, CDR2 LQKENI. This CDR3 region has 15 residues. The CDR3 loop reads CASSPGARGNEKLFF. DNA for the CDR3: TGTGCCAGCTCACCCGGGGCCAGGGGAAATGAAAAACTGTTTTTT. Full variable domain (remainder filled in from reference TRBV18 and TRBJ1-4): NAGVMQNPRHLVRRRGQEARLRCSPMKGHSHVYWYRQLPEEGLKFMVYLQKENIIDESGMPKERFSAEFPKEGPSILRIQQVVRGDSAAYFCASSPGARGNEKLFFGSGTQLSVL.

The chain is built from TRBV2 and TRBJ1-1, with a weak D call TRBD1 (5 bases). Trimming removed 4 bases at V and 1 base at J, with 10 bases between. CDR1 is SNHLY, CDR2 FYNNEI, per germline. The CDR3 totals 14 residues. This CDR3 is CASSAPTGNTEAFF. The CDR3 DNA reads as TGTGCCAGCAGTGCTCCCACAGGGAACACTGAAGCTTTCTTT. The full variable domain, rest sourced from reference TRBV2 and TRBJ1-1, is EPEVTQTPSHQVTQMGQEVILRCVPISNHLYFYWYRQILGQKVEFLVSFYNNEISEKSEIFDDQFSVERPDGSNFTLKIRSTKLEDSAMYFCASSAPTGNTEAFFGQGTRLTVV.

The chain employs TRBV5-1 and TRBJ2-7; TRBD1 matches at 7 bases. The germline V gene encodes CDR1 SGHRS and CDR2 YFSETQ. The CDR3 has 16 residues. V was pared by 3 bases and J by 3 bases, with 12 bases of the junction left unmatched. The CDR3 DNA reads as TGCGCCAGCAGCTCTTGGACGGGACAGAGGGTCTACGAGCAGTACTTC. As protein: CASSSWTGQRVYEQYF.

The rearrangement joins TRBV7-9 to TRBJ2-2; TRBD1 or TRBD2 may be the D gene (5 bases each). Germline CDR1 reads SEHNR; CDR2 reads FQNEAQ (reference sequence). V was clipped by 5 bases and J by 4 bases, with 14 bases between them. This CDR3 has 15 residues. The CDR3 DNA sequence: TGTGCCAGCAGCACCACGGGGCCGGGCACCGGGGAGCTGTTTTTT. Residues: CASSTTGPGTGELFF.

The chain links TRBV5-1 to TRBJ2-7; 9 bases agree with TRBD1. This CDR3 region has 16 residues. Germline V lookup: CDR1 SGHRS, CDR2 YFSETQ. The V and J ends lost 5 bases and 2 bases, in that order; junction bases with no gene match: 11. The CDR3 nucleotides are TGCGCCAGCAGTTTGACAGGGGGGTTTGCTACCTACGAGCAGTACTTC. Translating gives CASSLTGGFATYEQYF.

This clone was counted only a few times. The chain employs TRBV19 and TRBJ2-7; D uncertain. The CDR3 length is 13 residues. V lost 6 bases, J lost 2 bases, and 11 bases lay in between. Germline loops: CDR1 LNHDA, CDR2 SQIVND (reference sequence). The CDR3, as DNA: TGTGCCAGTAGCCAGACCGCCCCCTACGAGCAGTACTTC. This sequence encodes CASSQTAPYEQYF.

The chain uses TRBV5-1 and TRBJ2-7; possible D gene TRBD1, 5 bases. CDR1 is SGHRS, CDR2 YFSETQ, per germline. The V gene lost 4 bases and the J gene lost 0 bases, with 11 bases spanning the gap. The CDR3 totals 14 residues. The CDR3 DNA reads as TGCGCCAGCAGCACAGGAGACAGCTCCTACGAGCAGTACTTC. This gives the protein CASSTGDSSYEQYF.

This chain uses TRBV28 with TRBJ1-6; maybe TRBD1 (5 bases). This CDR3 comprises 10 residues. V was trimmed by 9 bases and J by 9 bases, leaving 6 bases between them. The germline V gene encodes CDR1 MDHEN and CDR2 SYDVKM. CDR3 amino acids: CASGASPLHF. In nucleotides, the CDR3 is TGTGCCAGTGGGGCTTCACCCCTCCACTTT.

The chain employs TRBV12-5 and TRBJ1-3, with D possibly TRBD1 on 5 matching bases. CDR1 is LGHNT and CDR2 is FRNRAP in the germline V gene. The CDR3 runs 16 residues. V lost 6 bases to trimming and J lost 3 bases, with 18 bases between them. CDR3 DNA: TGTGCTAGTGGATCCGGGACCCTACTCATTGGAAACACCATATATTTT. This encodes CASGSGTLLIGNTIYF.

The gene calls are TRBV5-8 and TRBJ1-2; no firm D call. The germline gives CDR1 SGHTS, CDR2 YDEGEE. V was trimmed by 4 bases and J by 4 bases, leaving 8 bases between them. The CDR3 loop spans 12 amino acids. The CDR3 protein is CASSPRLYGYTF. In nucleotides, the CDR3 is TGTGCCAGCAGCCCCCGGCTCTATGGCTACACCTTC.

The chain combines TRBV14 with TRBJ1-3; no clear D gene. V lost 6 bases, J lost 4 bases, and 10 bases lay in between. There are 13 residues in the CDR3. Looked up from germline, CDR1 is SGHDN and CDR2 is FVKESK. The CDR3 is CASSLGGGNTIYF. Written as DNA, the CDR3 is TGTGCCAGCAGTCTAGGCGGCGGAAACACCATATATTTT.